These 17 T cell receptor beta chains were all obtained from the same sample, sequenced in a study of shared clonotypes between healthy human individuals. Assay: immunoSEQ multiplex PCR; the TCRdb copy retains only in-frame clones and omits some. The repertoire has around 2.5 million clones, 93% of them found once; the top ten carry approximately 0.36%. The sequenced sample was naive CD4+ T cells from PBMCs. Indicated subset: CD45RA+ positively selected. These receptors were taken from a man aged 18 to 30 in good health. Some clones in this sample may be carry-over from other donors' samples.

This clone was observed a single time. The chain links TRBV7-8 to TRBJ1-3; 8 positions match TRBD1. The CDR3 runs 15 residues. J was trimmed by 4 bases and V by 2 bases; bases with no gene match: 4. Germline CDR1 SGHVS, CDR2 FQNEAQ. The DNA of the CDR3 is TGTGCCAGCAGCTTAACAGGGGGGCGAGGAAACACCATATATTTT. Translated: CASSLTGGRGNTIYF. Full variable domain (outside the CDR3, taken from reference TRBV7-8 and TRBJ1-3): GAGVSQSPRYKVAKRGQDVALRCDPISGHVSLFWYQQALGQGPEFLTYFQNEAQLDKSGLPSDRFFAERPEGSVSTLKIQRTQQEDSAVYLCASSLTGGRGNTIYFGEGSWLTVV.

Concerning this clone: Additional DNA sequences in this sample encode the identical CDR3. The chain couples TRBV5-1 to TRBJ2-1, with TRBD2 matching over 7 bases. V lost 0 bases, J lost 4 bases, and 4 bases stayed unmatched. The CDR3 runs 15 residues. Germline lookup yields CDR1 SGHRS and CDR2 YFSETQ. CDR3 in amino acids: CASSLGASGYNEQFF. The CDR3 nucleotides read TGCGCCAGCAGCTTGGGTGCTAGCGGATACAATGAGCAGTTCTTC.

The chain couples TRBV7-7 to TRBJ2-3; D may be TRBD1 or TRBD2 (5 bases each). CDR3 size: 13 residues. Trimming removed 1 base at V and 5 bases at J, with 7 bases between. CDR1 SSHAT and CDR2 FNYEAQ come from the germline V gene (reference sequence). The CDR3 here is CASSLGGEDTQYF. CDR3 in DNA: TGTGCCAGCAGCTTAGGAGGGGAAGATACGCAGTATTTT.

This chain connects TRBV18 to TRBJ1-2; 10 bases align to TRBD1. The trim removed 3 bases at V and 3 bases at J, leaving 7 bases unmatched. This CDR3 contains 16 residues. The germline CDR1 and CDR2 sequences are KGHSH and LQKENI. The CDR3 region has the DNA TGTGCCAGCTCACCTCCGGGACAGGGGCCCGACTATGGCTACACCTTC. This sequence encodes CASSPPGQGPDYGYTF. Looking up the rest from reference TRBV18 and TRBJ1-2 gives the full variable domain: NAGVMQNPRHLVRRRGQEARLRCSPMKGHSHVYWYRQLPEEGLKFMVYLQKENIIDESGMPKERFSAEFPKEGPSILRIQQVVRGDSAAYFCASSPPGQGPDYGYTFGSGTRLTVV.

This chain joins TRBV30 and TRBJ1-2, with unresolved D. Per the germline V gene, CDR1 is GTSNPN and CDR2 is SVGIG (reference sequence). The V end lost 0 bases, the J end lost 8 bases, and 10 bases lay between the germline ends. CDR3 length: 12 amino acids. The CDR3 is CAWSVEVGGYTF. The CDR3 DNA follows: TGTGCCTGGAGTGTTGAGGTTGGGGGCTACACCTTC.

This sequence joins TRBV7-3 and TRBJ2-1; TRBD2 might be the D (8 bases). V shed 5 bases and J shed 8 bases, with 22 bases lying between them. Germline assignment: CDR1 SGHTA and CDR2 FQGTGA. The CDR3 contains 16 residues. The CDR3 is CASSPGGTRRVHEQFF. Here the CDR3 DNA reads TGTGCCAGCAGCCCAGGGGGGACTAGGAGAGTCCATGAGCAGTTCTTC.

With respect to this clone: This same CDR3 is encoded by further DNA sequences in the sample. The chain employs TRBV7-9 and TRBJ1-1; 9 bases fit TRBD1. Germline V CDR1 and CDR2: SEHNR, FQNEAQ (reference sequence). The CDR3 is made up of 13 amino acids. With V trimmed by 5 bases and J by 5 bases, 3 bases remained unmatched. The CDR3: CASSLTGGTEAFF. The CDR3 DNA reads as TGTGCCAGCAGCCTGACAGGGGGAACTGAAGCTTTCTTT.

The chain joins TRBV5-6 to TRBJ2-5; TRBD2 is a possible D gene (5 bases). Per germline, CDR1 SGHDT and CDR2 YYEEEE. V shed 3 bases and J shed 3 bases, with 12 bases lying between them. This CDR3 has 14 residues. Written as DNA, the CDR3 is TGTGCCAGCAGCTGGAAATACGGGGAAGAGACCCAGTACTTC. It yields the protein CASSWKYGEETQYF.

Comments on this clone: Other DNA sequences in this sample translate to the same CDR3. This chain links TRBV28 with TRBJ1-4, with a tentative D call TRBD1 (6 bases). Germline CDR1 reads MDHEN; CDR2 reads SYDVKM. The ends were cut back, 6 bases at V and 3 bases at J, with 14 bases in the middle. The CDR3 extends over 15 amino acids. This CDR3 is CASSLGGAANEKLFF. CDR3 nucleotide sequence: TGTGCCAGCAGCCTGGGGGGGGCGGCTAATGAAAAACTGTTTTTT.

The chain's CDR3 is CASGRDRPIEQYF. DNA of the CDR3: TGTGCCAGCGGCCGGGACAGGCCTATCGAGCAGTACTTC. The chain couples TRBV27 to TRBJ2-7; 8 bases are shared with TRBD1. With V trimmed by 8 bases and J by 6 bases, 9 bases remained unmatched. Germline assignment: CDR1 MNHEY and CDR2 SMNVEV (reference sequence). This CDR3 is built from 13 residues.

The rearrangement uses TRBV28 and TRBJ2-7, with D possibly matching TRBD1 (5 bases). Germline CDR1 reads MDHEN; CDR2 reads SYDVKM. V was shortened by 3 bases and J by 12 bases, with 12 bases between the two germline ends. This CDR3 is 11 amino acids long. Here the CDR3 reads CASSFIGAVYF. For the CDR3, the DNA is TGTGCCAGCAGTTTTATAGGGGCGGTGTACTTC.

In this sample, this clone turned up once. The chain joins TRBV9 to TRBJ2-3; 9 bases are shared with TRBD2. With 0 bases clipped from V and 3 bases from J, the junction kept 8 bases outside the gene matches. Germline CDR1 reads SGDLS; CDR2 reads YYNGEE. The CDR3 is 17 amino acids. In nucleotides, the CDR3 is TGTGCCAGCAGCGTAGCTACGCAGACTAGCGGAACAGATACGCAGTATTTT. It specifies CASSVATQTSGTDTQYF.

This clone was detected a few times. The chain carries TRBV30 and TRBJ1-5, with D perhaps TRBD1 (5 bases). Germline CDR1 GTSNPN, CDR2 SVGIG (reference sequence). The CDR3 has 14 residues. V was trimmed by 1 base and J by 5 bases, leaving 12 bases between them. The CDR3 sequence: CAWSEGRTDQPQHF. The CDR3 DNA reads TGTGCCTGGAGTGAGGGGCGGACTGATCAGCCCCAGCATTTT.

This clone was observed a single time. The chain employs TRBV30 and TRBJ1-2, with a weak D call TRBD1 (5 bases). Germline CDR1 GTSNPN, CDR2 SVGIG (reference sequence). Deletions cut 1 base from V and 5 bases from J, with 17 bases between. The CDR3 runs to 15 residues. As DNA, the CDR3 is TGTGCCTGGAGTGGGGGCGGGCAGGGAAGTTATGGCTACACCTTC. Its protein is CAWSGGGQGSYGYTF.

This chain uses TRBV5-1 with TRBJ2-1; 11 bases fit TRBD2. The CDR3 is made up of 16 amino acids. CDR1 is SGHRS and CDR2 is YFSETQ in the germline V gene. The V gene end was trimmed by 5 bases and the J gene end by 5 bases; junction bases not matched to a gene: 9. The CDR3 protein is CASRLPTSGSDNEQFF. The CDR3 region has the DNA TGCGCCAGCAGATTACCTACTAGCGGGAGCGACAATGAGCAGTTCTTC.

The J gene is TRBJ2-4, the V gene TRBV10-3; tentatively, D is TRBD1 (5 bases). The CDR3 runs 15 residues. Germline CDR1 ENHRY, CDR2 SYGVKD. Trimming shortened V by 10 bases and J by 9 bases, and 25 bases separated the two germline ends. The CDR3 spells CATTEGGREIGIQYF. Here the CDR3 DNA reads TGTGCCACCACCGAAGGTGGCAGGGAAATAGGCATTCAGTACTTC.

This clone was observed a handful of times. The chain combines TRBV5-5 with TRBJ1-1; 10 bases align to TRBD1. The germline gives CDR1 SGHKS, CDR2 YYEKEE (reference sequence). The J segment lost 4 bases and the V segment lost 4 bases, leaving 4 bases of the junction unmatched. This CDR3 has 14 amino acids. The CDR3 sequence: CASSAGQGSTEAFF. The CDR3 DNA is TGTGCCAGCAGCGCGGGACAGGGGAGCACTGAAGCTTTCTTT.